The 4 T cell receptor beta chains listed next were all sequenced from one sample in a study of blood T cell repertoires in COVID-19. The data were produced by immunoSEQ multiplex PCR, yet TCRdb's version contains in-frame clones alone and is incomplete. The sample carries approximately 90,000 clones, approximately 86% recorded once. Sample: peripheral blood. The source of these receptors is a man older than 75 with active or convalescent COVID-19.

Written as DNA, the CDR3 is TGTGCCAGCAGCAGGGGACAGCTCTATGGCTACACCTTC. It is translated as CASSRGQLYGYTF. This chain connects TRBV7-9 to TRBJ1-2; 7 bases map to TRBD1. Trimming at V came to 5 bases and at J to 4 bases, leaving 4 bases not matched to a gene. There are 13 residues in the CDR3. Germline V gives CDR1 SEHNR, CDR2 FQNEAQ (reference sequence).

This chain links TRBV7-2 with TRBJ2-3; the match to TRBD2 covers 9 bases. V gave up 0 bases and J gave up 2 bases; unmatched junction bases: 3. This CDR3 has 16 amino acids. Per germline, CDR1 SGHTA and CDR2 FQGNSA. The CDR3 is CASSLATSGYTDTQYF. CDR3 nucleotides: TGTGCCAGCAGCTTAGCGACTAGCGGATACACAGATACGCAGTATTTT.

This sequence joins TRBV12-3 or TRBV12-4 and TRBJ2-5; D unclear. V was pared by 3 bases and J by 5 bases, with 10 bases between. The CDR3 contains 13 residues. The CDR3 loop reads CASSFTNSETQYF. CDR3 bases: TGTGCCAGCAGTTTTACCAACAGTGAGACCCAGTACTTC.

This sequence joins TRBV19 and TRBJ2-7; 7 bases align to TRBD2. Trimming at V came to 6 bases and at J to 0 bases, leaving 2 bases not matched to a gene. CDR3 size: 13 residues. The germline CDR1 and CDR2 sequences are LNHDA and SQIVND (reference sequence). The DNA for the CDR3 is TGTGCCAGTAGGGAGCGGGGCTCCTACGAGCAGTACTTC. It codes for CASRERGSYEQYF.